These T cell receptor beta chains were read from a single sample in a study of shared clonotypes between healthy human individuals. Sequenced by immunoSEQ multiplex PCR; TCRdb stores in-frame clones only, minus some. The table lists approximately 2,200,000 clones, around 93% of them singletons. The material sequenced was naive CD8+ T cells from PBMCs. The source of these receptors is a man between 18 and 29 years old in good health. Some clones in this sample may be carry-over from other donors' samples. CDR3s include the opening cysteine and the closing phenylalanine or tryptophan. Fields, in order: D gene, V gene, J gene, clone size, CDR3 DNA, CDR3 protein. The D gene is left open where the match is weak. Not every row has a clone size; where given, it reads once, few, many or a size class.

-,TRBV28,TRBJ2-7,-,TGTGCCAGCAGTACGGGACCCTTGGGATACGAGCAGTACTTC,CASSTGPLGYEQYF
TRBD2,TRBV6-1,TRBJ2-7,-,TGTGCCAGCAGGCCGGGACTATTTCGCTACGAGCAGTACTTC,CASRPGLFRYEQYF
-,TRBV13,TRBJ2-1,-,TGTGCCAGCAGCCTTCAGGGAGATGAGCAGTTCTTC,CASSLQGDEQFF
-,TRBV7-2,TRBJ2-7,-,TGTGCCAGCAGCTTAGGAAGCGGTTTGGCTGACGAGCAGTACTTC,CASSLGSGLADEQYF
TRBD2,TRBV2,TRBJ2-3,-,TGTGCCAGCAGTACGACTAGCGGGTACAACACAGATACGCAGTATTTT,CASSTTSGYNTDTQYF
TRBD2,TRBV6-5,TRBJ2-1,-,TGTGCCAGTTTTAGCGGGAGGTTCGACAATGAGCAGTTCTTC,CASFSGRFDNEQFF
TRBD1,TRBV9,TRBJ2-1,-,TGTGCCAGCAGCCCGAACAGGGGGCTTTCCTACAATGAGCAGTTCTTC,CASSPNRGLSYNEQFF
TRBD1,TRBV27,TRBJ2-1,-,TGTGCCAGCAGCCACTCACCTGGGACAGGAAGGTACAATGAGCAGTTCTTC,CASSHSPGTGRYNEQFF
-,TRBV7-9,TRBJ1-2,-,TGTGCCAGCAGGTCTAAAGATCGGACGGCTAACTATGGCTACACCTTC,CASRSKDRTANYGYTF
-,TRBV28,TRBJ1-1,few,TGTGCCAGCAGTTTGGACATCAGATTGAACACTGAAGCTTTCTTT,CASSLDIRLNTEAFF
-,TRBV6-6,TRBJ2-6,-,TGTGCCAGCAGGGACTCTGGGGCCAACGTCCTGACTTTC,CASRDSGANVLTF
-,TRBV5-5,TRBJ2-3,-,TGTGCCAGCAGTCGGGACGCTGCTAGCACAGATACGCAGTATTTT,CASSRDAASTDTQYF
-,TRBV4-1,TRBJ2-1,-,TGCGCCAGCAGCCAAGCCAACCCCGCGAATGAGCAGTTCTTC,CASSQANPANEQFF
-,TRBV14,TRBJ2-5,-,TGTGCCAGCAGCCACGAGACTAAGGGGGTAGAGACCCAGTACTTC,CASSHETKGVETQYF
-,TRBV18,TRBJ1-5,-,TGTGCCAGCTCGAGGGGAGGTTATGAGCAGCCCCAGCATTTT,CASSRGGYEQPQHF
-,TRBV7-9,TRBJ2-7,-,TGTGCCAGCACAGGGACACGGGGGACCCTCTCCTACGAGCAGTACTTC,CASTGTRGTLSYEQYF
-,TRBV4-1,TRBJ2-6,-,TGCGCCAGCAGCCAAGGTGCCAGTGGGGCCAACGTCCTGACTTTC,CASSQGASGANVLTF
-,TRBV28,TRBJ1-1,once,TGTGCCAGCAGTCCGCCCAAAACCTACATCACTGAAGCTTTCTTT,CASSPPKTYITEAFF
TRBD2,TRBV9,TRBJ2-7,-,TGTGCCAGCAGCGTAGGGGGTAGCGGGGTCTACGAGCAGTACTTC,CASSVGGSGVYEQYF
-,TRBV7-9,TRBJ1-1,-,TGTGCCAGCAGCAATCCCCTTTCCACTGAAGCTTTCTTT,CASSNPLSTEAFF
-,TRBV19,TRBJ2-2,few,TGTGCCAGTTCGCAGGGGCCATTTACCGGGGAGCTGTTTTTT,CASSQGPFTGELFF
-,TRBV28,TRBJ1-4,-,TGTGCCACTTCTGCCCGCGTAGGGGGGCGTTTCCAATTTTTT,CATSARVGGRFQFF
-,TRBV29-1,TRBJ2-2,-,TGCAGCGTTGACCAGGGTCGGTCCACCGGGGAGCTGTTTTTT,CSVDQGRSTGELFF
-,TRBV30,TRBJ2-4,-,TGTGCCTGGAGCTTGCAGGGGGGCATTCAGTACTTC,CAWSLQGGIQYF
TRBD2,TRBV7-6,TRBJ2-2,-,TGTGCCAGCAGCGACCGGACTAGCGGGTACACCGGGGAGCTGTTTTTT,CASSDRTSGYTGELFF
-,TRBV21-1,TRBJ1-4,-,TGTGCCAGCAGCCAGGTAATTCATAGAGGGCACCAAAATGAAAAACTGTTTTTT,CASSQVIHRGHQNEKLFF
-,TRBV29-1,TRBJ2-4,-,TGCAGCGTTCGCCTAGGCGGGATGGGGCTAACCAAAAACATTCAGTACTTC,CSVRLGGMGLTKNIQYF
TRBD2,TRBV5-1,TRBJ2-5,-,TGCGCCAGCAGCGCTGGGACAGTTAGACTAGCGGAAGAGACCCAGTACTTC,CASSAGTVRLAEETQYF
TRBD2,TRBV11-2,TRBJ2-7,-,TGTGCCAGCAGCCTAGCGGGAGGCTCCTCCTACGAGCAGTACTTC,CASSLAGGSSYEQYF
-,TRBV2,TRBJ2-1,-,TGTGCCACCCTACCTGCGGACTCGACAAGCTACAATGAGCAGTTCTTC,CATLPADSTSYNEQFF
TRBD1,TRBV10-2,TRBJ1-1,few,TGCGCCAGCAGGGACAGGGAGAAGAACACTGAAGCTTTCTTT,CASRDREKNTEAFF